This TCR beta chain was recovered during a study of beta chain features in type 1 diabetes. Notes on the study in general: Shorter TCRB CDR3s, moderately but significantly so, marked every one of the four CD4+ subsets in Type 1 diabetes patients. Sampled from patients, naive, central memory and Treg TCRB repertoires appeared more similar than those sampled from healthy donors.

CDR1 and CDR2 (germline): GTSNPN, SVGIG (reference sequence). V shed 3 bases and J 1 base; nucleotides not matched to a gene: 2. The CDR3 length is 13 residues. Notes on this clone: Its cognate antigen is unknown.

The sequenced template was cDNA made from the entire isolated RNA. Regulatory, naive and central memory T cell samples averaged around 3.6 million reads. The protocol was immunoSEQ multiplex PCR, while the TCRdb copy is restricted to in-frame clones and leaves out a portion. The data show hundreds of thousands of clones, around 16% seen once. The source of this sequence is a young man with type 1 diabetes. The genes are TRBV30 and TRBJ2-5, with 7 bases fitting TRBD1. The sequenced material came from naive CD4+ T cells from blood. The CDR3 nucleotides read TGTGCCTGGAGGGGACAGCTCCAAGAGACCCAGTACTTC. It yields the protein CAWRGQLQETQYF.